The source of this T cell receptor beta chain is a study of T cell responses to AZD1222 COVID-19 vaccine. Study results and caveats: Within unmutated variant regions lay the reported targets of nearly half of spike-specific TCRs.

Sequencing was performed with immunoSEQ multiplex PCR; in TCRdb, only in-frame clones are kept and a portion is missing. The sample has around 150,000 clones, and its top ten clones hold roughly 2%. Details on this clone: No antigen is known for it.

Source material: peripheral blood. The receptor's source is an adult in good health.

CDR3 sequence reads: CAWRGRGLEGYTF. The CDR3 DNA follows: TGTGCCTGGAGGGGCAGGGGGTTAGAGGGCTACACCTTC. The chain uses TRBV30 and TRBJ1-2; 7 nucleotides line up with TRBD1. The CDR3 is 13 amino acids. J lost 8 bases, V lost 3 bases, and 9 bases had no gene match. In germline, CDR1 is GTSNPN, CDR2 SVGIG (reference sequence).